Here is one T cell receptor (beta chain) with its context. The data are from a study of blood T cell repertoires in COVID-19. In the study overall: Specimens from acute and convalescent COVID-19 originated in the United States, Italy and Spain. T cells, B-cell-depleted T cells, or PBMCs provided the cDNA or gDNA that served as material.

Per the study methods: Reference gene primers were amplified, and this amplification served to estimate nucleated cell counts. Produced via immunoSEQ multiplex PCR; TCRdb's table is partial and in-frame only. From that table come the V and J calls and clone size; the DNA was used to work out D and trimming. The sample has roughly 230,000 clones, about 88% seen once. CDR3 length equals 16 residues. From germline, CDR1 is SGHKS and CDR2 YYEKEE (reference sequence). After removal of 0 bases from V and 10 bases from J, the junction contained 12 bases not matched to a gene. This clonotype originated in an older man with acute or convalescent COVID-19. Sequencing was carried out using peripheral blood. The V and J genes are TRBV5-5 and TRBJ2-1, with 8 bases identical to TRBD1. CDR3 DNA: TGTGCCAGCAGCTTGGCCGGGACAGGAACAGGGCAGGAGCAGTTCTTC. The encoded protein is CASSLAGTGTGQEQFF. Based on the CDR3 plus reference TRBV5-5 and TRBJ2-1, the full variable domain is DAGVTQSPTHLIKTRGQQVTLRCSPISGHKSVSWYQQVLGQGPQFIFQYYEKEERGRGNFPDRFSARQFPNYSSELNVNALLLGDSALYLCASSLAGTGTGQEQFFGPGTRLTVL.